The present T cell receptor beta chain was sequenced within a study of blood T cell repertoires in COVID-19. Study-level background: Material from acute and convalescent COVID-19 was sourced from the United States, Italy and Spain. In each case, the material was cDNA or gDNA derived from T cells, B-cell-depleted T cells, or PBMCs.

The CDR3 length is 16 residues. V gave up 2 bases and J gave up 2 bases; unmatched junction bases: 8. Germline V gives CDR1 SGHNT, CDR2 YYREEE (reference sequence). Original analysis: Amplification of reference gene primers provided the estimated nucleated cell counts. Method: immunoSEQ multiplex PCR; TCRdb's copy keeps in-frame clones and lacks some. That table gives V, J and clone size, and the DNA gave D and trimming. The table shows about 44,000 clones, with roughly 90% occurring only once. The sequencing input was peripheral blood. V gene TRBV5-4 combines with J gene TRBJ2-7; 9 bases map to TRBD1. The source is a woman aged 80 or older in a cohort sampled during active or convalescent COVID-19. This CDR3 is CASSFVQGQGAYEQYF. DNA for the CDR3: TGTGCCAGCAGCTTTGTTCAGGGACAGGGTGCCTACGAGCAGTACTTC.